This paragraph reports one T cell receptor beta chain. Its antigen is as yet unknown. Only CD45RO-negative cells positively selected for CCR7 counted as naive CD8 cells, so terminally differentiated effector memory CD45RA+ cells were excluded. There were no recent acute infections or vaccinations among the donors, who were healthy HIV-negative adults. Deep was the level at which the assay was run. Per sorted-subset replicate PCR, input was approximately 180 ng DNA, representing 30,000 to 35,000 T cell genomes. TCRdb's copy holds only in-frame clones and misses some; the assay was immunoSEQ multiplex PCR. The profile shows under 1 million clones, roughly 96% of them singletons. Germline CDR1 is MDHEN and CDR2 is SYDVKM. This CDR3 is built from 13 residues. The V and J ends lost 7 bases and 7 bases, in that order; junction bases with no gene match: 7. This specimen belongs to a study of shared clonotypes between healthy human individuals. Whole-study results and caveats: Researchers sampled blood only, noting tissue repertoires likely differ.

Sequencing was performed on naive CD8+ T cells sorted from blood. This receptor was obtained from a man aged 25 to 40 in good health. The V call is TRBV28, the J call TRBJ2-7; 10 bases match TRBD2. CDR3: CASTPAGGHEQYF. For the CDR3, the DNA is TGTGCCAGCACCCCAGCGGGAGGGCATGAGCAGTACTTC.